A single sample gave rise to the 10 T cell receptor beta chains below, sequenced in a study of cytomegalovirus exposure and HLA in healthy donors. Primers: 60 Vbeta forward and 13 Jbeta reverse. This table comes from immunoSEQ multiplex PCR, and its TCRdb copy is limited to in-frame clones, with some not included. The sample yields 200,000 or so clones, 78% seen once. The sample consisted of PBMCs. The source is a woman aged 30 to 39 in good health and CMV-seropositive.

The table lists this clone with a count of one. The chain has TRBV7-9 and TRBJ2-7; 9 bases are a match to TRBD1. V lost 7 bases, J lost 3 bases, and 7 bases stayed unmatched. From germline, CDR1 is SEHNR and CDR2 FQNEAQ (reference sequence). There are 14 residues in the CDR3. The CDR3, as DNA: TGTGCCAGCAACACCGGGACAGGGATCTACGAGCAGTACTTC. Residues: CASNTGTGIYEQYF.

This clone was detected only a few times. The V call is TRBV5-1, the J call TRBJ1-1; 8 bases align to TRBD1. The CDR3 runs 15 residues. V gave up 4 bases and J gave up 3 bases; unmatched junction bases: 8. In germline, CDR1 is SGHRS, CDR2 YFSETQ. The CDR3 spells CASSTKTGGYTEAFF. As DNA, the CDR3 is TGCGCCAGCAGCACCAAAACAGGGGGTTACACTGAAGCTTTCTTT.

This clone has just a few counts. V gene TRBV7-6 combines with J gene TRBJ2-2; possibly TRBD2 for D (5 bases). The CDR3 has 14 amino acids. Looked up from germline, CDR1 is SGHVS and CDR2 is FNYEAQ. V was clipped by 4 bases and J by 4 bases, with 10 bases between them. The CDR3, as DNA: TGTGCCAGCAGCTCCCTCCGGGGCACCGGGGAGCTGTTTTTT. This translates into CASSSLRGTGELFF.

The CDR3 region is CASGDRPTEAFF. The CDR3 nucleotides read TGTGCCAGCGGAGACAGACCAACTGAAGCTTTCTTT. The chain joins TRBV6-5 to TRBJ1-1, with a weak D call TRBD1 (5 bases). From germline, CDR1 is MNHEY and CDR2 SVGAGI. V gave up 8 bases and J gave up 5 bases, with 12 bases separating them. CDR3 length equals 12 residues.

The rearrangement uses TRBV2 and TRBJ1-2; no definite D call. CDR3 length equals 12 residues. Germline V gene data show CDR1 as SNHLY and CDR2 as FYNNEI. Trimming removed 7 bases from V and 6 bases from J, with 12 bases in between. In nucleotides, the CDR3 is TGTGCCAGCAAAAAGACGAGCGATGGCTACACCTTC. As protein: CASKKTSDGYTF.

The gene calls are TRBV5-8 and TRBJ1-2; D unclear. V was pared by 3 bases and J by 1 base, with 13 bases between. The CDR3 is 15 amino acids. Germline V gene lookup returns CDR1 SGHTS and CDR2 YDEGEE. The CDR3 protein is CASSSREQLNYGYTF. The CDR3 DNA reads TGTGCCAGCAGCTCAAGGGAGCAGCTTAACTATGGCTACACCTTC.

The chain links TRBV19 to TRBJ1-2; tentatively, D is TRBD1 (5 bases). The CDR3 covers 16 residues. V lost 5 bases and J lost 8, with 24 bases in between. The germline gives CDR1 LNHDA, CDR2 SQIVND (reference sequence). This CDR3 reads CASSAQASGGDWGYTF. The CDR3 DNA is TGTGCCAGTAGTGCACAAGCATCGGGGGGAGATTGGGGCTACACCTTC. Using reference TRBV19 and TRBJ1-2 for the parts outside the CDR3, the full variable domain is DGGITQSPKYLFRKEGQNVTLSCEQNLNHDAMYWYRQDPGQGLRLIYYSQIVNDFQKGDIAEGYSVSREKKESFPLTVTSAQKNPTAFYLCASSAQASGGDWGYTFGSGTRLTVV.

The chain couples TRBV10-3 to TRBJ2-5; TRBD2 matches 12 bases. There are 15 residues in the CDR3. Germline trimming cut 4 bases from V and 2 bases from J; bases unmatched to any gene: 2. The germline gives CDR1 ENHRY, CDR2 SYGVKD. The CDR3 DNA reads TGTGCCATCAGTGGACTAGCGGGGGATCAAGAGACCCAGTACTTC. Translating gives CAISGLAGDQETQYF.

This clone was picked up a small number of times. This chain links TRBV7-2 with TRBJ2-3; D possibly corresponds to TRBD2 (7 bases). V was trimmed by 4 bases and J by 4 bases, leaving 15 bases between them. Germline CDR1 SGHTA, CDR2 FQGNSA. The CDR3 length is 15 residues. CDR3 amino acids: CASSSWEGGADTQYF. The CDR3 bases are TGTGCCAGCAGCTCCTGGGAGGGGGGCGCAGATACGCAGTATTTT.

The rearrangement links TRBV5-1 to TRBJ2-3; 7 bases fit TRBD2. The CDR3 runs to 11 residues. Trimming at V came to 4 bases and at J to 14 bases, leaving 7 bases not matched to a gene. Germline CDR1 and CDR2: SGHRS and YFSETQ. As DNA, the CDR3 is TGCGCCAGCAGCCGCGGGAGTACCAGGTATTTT. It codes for CASSRGSTRYF.